This T cell receptor beta chain came from a study of shared clonotypes between healthy human individuals. Study at large: Serving as donors were a couple of women and three men, whose ages spanned 18 to 49. Three CD4 naive, three CD4 memory, two CD8 naive and one CD8 memory plate were used per donor.

This CDR3 has 16 amino acids. Germline V gene sequence: CDR1 WNHNN, CDR2 SYGVQD (reference sequence). Losses at the gene ends were 6 bases for V and 1 base for J; bases not matched to a gene: 9. Per the study methods: Junction-only immunoSEQ data arrived without quality scores, meaning filtering differed. Assay used: immunoSEQ multiplex PCR; TCRdb lists only in-frame clones, some missing. For V, J and clone size, that table is used; D and trimming come from the DNA. This table holds 2 million to 2.5 million clones, more than 85% found once. The TCR originated in a man aged 18 to 29 in good health. Some clones in this sample may be carry-over from other donors' samples. Material for sequencing was naive CD4+ T cells from PBMCs. Subset specified: CD45RA+ positively selected. The V gene is TRBV10-1, the J gene TRBJ1-1; TRBD1 matches 9 bases. CDR3 sequence (DNA): TGCGCCAGCAGGAAAACAGGGGGCGGAAAGAACACTGAAGCTTTCTTT. Its protein product is CASRKTGGGKNTEAFF.